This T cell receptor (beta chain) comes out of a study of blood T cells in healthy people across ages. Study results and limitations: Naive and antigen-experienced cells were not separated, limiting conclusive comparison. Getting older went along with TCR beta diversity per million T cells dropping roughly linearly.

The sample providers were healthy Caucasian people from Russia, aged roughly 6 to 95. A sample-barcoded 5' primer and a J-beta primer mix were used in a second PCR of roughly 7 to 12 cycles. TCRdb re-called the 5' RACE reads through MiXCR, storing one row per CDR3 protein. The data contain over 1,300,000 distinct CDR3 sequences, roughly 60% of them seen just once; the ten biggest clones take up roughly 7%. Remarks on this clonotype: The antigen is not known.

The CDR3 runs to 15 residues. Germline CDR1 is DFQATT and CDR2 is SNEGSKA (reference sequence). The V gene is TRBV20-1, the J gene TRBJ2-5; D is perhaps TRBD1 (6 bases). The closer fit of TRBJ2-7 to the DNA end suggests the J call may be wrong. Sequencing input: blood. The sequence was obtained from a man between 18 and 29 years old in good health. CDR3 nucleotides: TGCAGTGCTGCCTCCCACCTCGACAGGCGCTACGAGCAGTACTTC. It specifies CSAASHLDRRYEQYF.